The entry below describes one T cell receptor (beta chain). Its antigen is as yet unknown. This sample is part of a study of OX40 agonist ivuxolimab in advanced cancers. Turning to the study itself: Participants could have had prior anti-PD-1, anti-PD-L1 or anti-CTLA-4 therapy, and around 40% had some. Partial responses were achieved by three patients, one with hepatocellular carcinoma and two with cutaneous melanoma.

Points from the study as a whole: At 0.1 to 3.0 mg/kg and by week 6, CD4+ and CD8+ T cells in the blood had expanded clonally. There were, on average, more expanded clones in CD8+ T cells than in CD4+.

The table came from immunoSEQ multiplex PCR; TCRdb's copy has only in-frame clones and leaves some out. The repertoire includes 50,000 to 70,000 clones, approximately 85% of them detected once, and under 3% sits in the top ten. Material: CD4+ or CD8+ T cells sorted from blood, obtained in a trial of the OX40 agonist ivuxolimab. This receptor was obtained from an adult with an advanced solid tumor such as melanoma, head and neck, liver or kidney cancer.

CDR3 region: CASSVTGETYEQYF. The CDR3, as DNA: TGTGCCAGCAGCGTGACAGGGGAGACCTACGAGCAGTACTTC. The rearrangement uses TRBV7-3 and TRBJ2-7, with 8 bases matching TRBD1. V lost 5 bases, J lost 2 bases, and 5 bases stayed unmatched. From germline, CDR1 is SGHTA and CDR2 FQGTGA. The CDR3 runs to 14 residues.